Reported below is one TCR beta chain. Its cognate antigen is unknown. This record belongs to a study of shared clonotypes between healthy human individuals. Notes on the study in general: The genetic and exposure-history diversity represented was limited by few donors. Naive subsets tended to show greater estimated richness than memory subsets.

CDR3 length: 15 amino acids. CDR1 is SGHTS, CDR2 YDEGEE, per germline. Unmatched junction bases numbered 8, after V lost 2 bases and J lost 8 bases. Generated by immunoSEQ multiplex PCR, the TCRdb table keeps only in-frame clones and is missing some. The sample has about 680,000 clones, around two thirds seen once. The sequence derives from a woman aged 25 to 39 in good health. The chain recombines TRBV5-8 with TRBJ1-2; the match to TRBD1 covers 11 bases. The sequenced material came from memory CD4+ T cells sorted from blood. Subset meaning: CD45RA-negative fraction. CDR3 loop: CASSFPGQGELGYTF. Here the CDR3 DNA reads TGTGCCAGCAGCTTTCCGGGACAGGGGGAATTGGGCTACACCTTC. Full variable domain (remainder filled in from reference TRBV5-8 and TRBJ1-2): EAGVTQSPTHLIKTRGQQATLRCSPISGHTSVYWYQQALGLGLQFLLWYDEGEERNRGNFPPRFSGRQFPNYSSELNVNALELEDSALYLCASSFPGQGELGYTFGSGTRLTVV.